What follows are 18 T cell receptor beta chains derived from one specimen sequenced in a study of beta chain features in type 1 diabetes. Every isolated RNA sample was fully reverse transcribed, so sequencing captured expressed TCRB transcripts. Sequencing used immunoSEQ multiplex PCR; TCRdb keeps in-frame clones, though not all of them. Among about 150,000 clones listed, approximately 10% were seen once. The specimen sequenced was central memory CD4+ T cells from blood. The receptors were gathered from a man aged 18 to 30 in good health.

The chain combines TRBV28 with TRBJ1-4; 7 positions agree with TRBD1. There are 14 residues in the CDR3. Germline CDR1 reads MDHEN; CDR2 reads SYDVKM. Trimming cost V 2 bases and J 6 bases; bases outside gene matches: 3. CDR3 region: CASSLRQGHEKLFF. In nucleotides, the CDR3 is TGTGCCAGCAGTTTAAGACAGGGACATGAAAAACTGTTTTTT.

This clone was detected a few times. This chain links TRBV14 with TRBJ1-2, with 10 bases identical to TRBD1. This CDR3 has 13 amino acids. The germline V gene encodes CDR1 SGHDN and CDR2 FVKESK. After removal of 4 bases from V and 8 bases from J, the junction contained 4 bases not matched to a gene. The CDR3 here is CASSPWDRGGYTF. The CDR3 coding sequence is TGTGCCAGCAGCCCCTGGGACAGGGGCGGCTACACCTTC.

With respect to this clone: A read error may account for a junction end that differs from germline. This chain uses TRBV20-1 with TRBJ2-7; the match to TRBD2 covers 7 bases. CDR1 and CDR2 from the germline V gene are DFQATT and SNEGSKA (reference sequence). The CDR3 loop spans 10 amino acids. For the CDR3, the DNA is TGCAGTGCTGGGGACTATCTAGCCTCCTTC. Protein product: CSAGDYLASF.

The sample holds a few counts of this clone. The rearrangement uses TRBV4-3 and TRBJ2-2; 7 nucleotides match TRBD2. Trimming took 1 base from V and 6 from J; bases not matched to a gene: 5. The CDR3 length is 15 residues. Per the germline V gene, CDR1 is LGHNA and CDR2 is YSLEER. The CDR3 nucleotides read TGCGCCAGCAGCCAAGTAGCGGGCAAAGCCGGGGAGCTGTTTTTT. It encodes CASSQVAGKAGELFF.

This clone was seen more than once but under ten times. The J gene is TRBJ2-5, the V gene TRBV4-2; 7 bases match TRBD2. V shed 1 base and J 4 bases; nucleotides not matched to a gene: 6. This CDR3 has 15 residues. CDR1 and CDR2 (germline): LGHNA, YNFKEQ. The CDR3 sequence: CASSQGATGGETQYF. The DNA of the CDR3 is TGTGCCAGCAGCCAAGGGGCCACGGGGGGAGAGACCCAGTACTTC.

The rearrangement joins TRBV5-1 to TRBJ2-5; 8 bases are shared with TRBD1. Germline trimming cut 2 bases from V and 2 bases from J; bases unmatched to any gene: 2. CDR1 and CDR2 from the germline V gene are SGHRS and YFSETQ. The length of the CDR3 is 14 residues. CDR3 amino acids: CASSFQGAQETQYF. Here the CDR3 DNA reads TGCGCCAGCAGCTTCCAGGGGGCGCAAGAGACCCAGTACTTC.

This clone turned up a few times. The CDR3: CASSQDITSTDTQYF. The CDR3 DNA reads as TGTGCCAGCAGCCAAGATATTACGTCCACAGATACGCAGTATTTT. The chain has TRBV4-2 and TRBJ2-3, with no clear D. Germline CDR1 reads LGHNA; CDR2 reads YNFKEQ. Deletions cut 0 bases from V and 2 bases from J, with 9 bases between. This CDR3 spans 15 amino acids.

The V gene is TRBV7-2, the J gene TRBJ2-7; tentative D call: TRBD1 (6 bases). Trimming removed 2 bases from V and 8 bases from J, with 10 bases in between. CDR1 and CDR2 from the germline V gene are SGHTA and FQGNSA. The CDR3 is made up of 12 amino acids. The CDR3 sequence is CASSLRTGKQYF. Written as DNA, the CDR3 is TGTGCCAGCAGCTTAAGAACAGGGAAGCAGTACTTC.

The chain employs TRBV11-3 and TRBJ2-4; D is uncertain. Germline values: CDR1 SGHNT, CDR2 YENEEA. V lost 1 base to trimming and J lost 5 bases, with 6 bases between them. CDR3 length equals 13 residues. The CDR3 reads CASSLAVENIQYF. As DNA, the CDR3 is TGTGCCAGCAGCTTAGCGGTGGAAAACATTCAGTACTTC.

Ten or more counts support this clone. The V and J genes are TRBV14 and TRBJ2-1, with D unclear. In germline, CDR1 is SGHDN, CDR2 FVKESK. V shed 2 bases and J shed 0 bases, with 8 bases lying between them. This CDR3 has 15 residues. In DNA form, the CDR3 reads TGTGCCAGCAGCCAATCTGCTAGCTCCTACAATGAGCAGTTCTTC. Encoded protein: CASSQSASSYNEQFF.

This clone was picked up a small number of times. The chain links TRBV29-1 to TRBJ2-3; unclear D gene. Germline lookup yields CDR1 SQVTM and CDR2 ANQGSEA. Trimming cost V 1 base and J 0 bases, with 11 bases left between them. CDR3 length equals 15 residues. CDR3 amino acids: CSVEGTAQSTDTQYF. CDR3 in DNA: TGCAGCGTTGAAGGTACGGCCCAGAGCACAGATACGCAGTATTTT.

This clone appeared a few times. The rearrangement uses TRBV9 and TRBJ2-3; 15 nucleotides align to TRBD2. V shed 3 bases, J shed 6 bases, and the junction held 11 bases outside the gene matches. Germline V gives CDR1 SGDLS, CDR2 YYNGEE. The CDR3 runs to 18 residues. As DNA, the CDR3 is TGTGCCAGCAGCGCACGTTCCGGGACTAGCGGGAGGAGGGATACGCAGTATTTT. It specifies CASSARSGTSGRRDTQYF.

This clone was observed a few times. The chain joins TRBV2 to TRBJ2-5; D is undetermined. The V gene lost 8 bases and the J gene lost 5 bases, with 9 bases spanning the gap. The CDR3 sequence is 11 residues long. CDR1 and CDR2 from the germline V gene are SNHLY and FYNNEI. The CDR3 nucleotides read TGTGCCAGCCTTGATGTCGAGACCCAGTACTTC. It encodes CASLDVETQYF.

This clone has a handful of counts. The CDR3: CASSEPSGGSSYEQYF. CDR3 DNA sequence: TGTGCCAGCAGTGAACCTAGCGGGGGGAGCTCCTACGAGCAGTACTTC. V is TRBV6-1 and J is TRBJ2-7, with 11 bases that match TRBD2. V lost 2 bases and J lost 0; bases outside the gene matches: 3. Germline V gene data show CDR1 as MNHNS and CDR2 as SASEGT. The CDR3 runs 16 residues.

The chain has TRBV18 and TRBJ1-4, with 7 bases identical to TRBD1. CDR1 and CDR2 from the germline V gene are KGHSH and LQKENI. Germline trimming cut 0 bases from V and 12 bases from J; bases unmatched to any gene: 7. The CDR3 covers 14 residues. CDR3 sequence (DNA): TGTGCCAGCTCACCACCGGGGACAGACAAGGAACTGTTTTTT. Its protein product is CASSPPGTDKELFF. The full variable domain, in which reference TRBV18 and TRBJ1-4 provide the parts outside the CDR3, is NAGVMQNPRHLVRRRGQEARLRCSPMKGHSHVYWYRQLPEEGLKFMVYLQKENIIDESGMPKERFSAEFPKEGPSILRIQQVVRGDSAAYFCASSPPGTDKELFFGSGTQLSVL.

The rearrangement links TRBV29-1 to TRBJ1-1, with a tentative D call TRBD1 (6 bases). V was trimmed by 0 bases and J by 5 bases, leaving 10 bases between them. CDR1 and CDR2 (germline): SQVTM, ANQGSEA. This CDR3 has 13 amino acids. The CDR3 DNA reads TGCAGCGTTGAAGAAGGGGGGCGGACTGAAGCTTTCTTT. Amino acid sequence: CSVEEGGRTEAFF.

Concerning this clone: A junction boundary mismatches the germline segment, possibly from a read error. V and J are TRBV7-2 and TRBJ2-1, with D perhaps TRBD2 (5 bases). The CDR3 length is 12 residues. Per the germline V gene, CDR1 is SGHTA and CDR2 is FQGNSA. This chain's CDR3 is CASSLAPHEQFF. For the CDR3, the DNA is TGTGCCAGCAGCCTAGCCCCCCATGAGCAGTTCTTC.

This chain joins TRBV5-4 and TRBJ2-7, with 9 bases aligning to TRBD2. CDR3 length equals 17 residues. Germline-derived CDR1 and CDR2 are SGHNT and YYREEE (reference sequence). V was clipped by 0 bases and J by 0 bases; unmatched bases: 7. CDR3 sequence: CASSLGGTSSPSYEQYF. CDR3 nucleotides: TGTGCCAGCAGCTTGGGGGGGACTAGCTCCCCCTCCTACGAGCAGTACTTC.